This T cell receptor beta chain is drawn from a study of cytomegalovirus exposure and HLA in healthy donors. Looking at the study overall: Tens of millions of unique TCRs from HLA-typed donors were held in an early release of data.

The CDR3 is made up of 12 amino acids. CDR1 is SGHRS and CDR2 is YFSETQ in the germline V gene. With V trimmed by 0 bases and J by 11 bases, 3 bases remained unmatched. Points from the study as a whole: Analysis performed later found roughly 17,000 TCR beta sequences associated with HLA alleles at 0.05 false discovery rate. In a later analysis, CMV-associated beta chains were mostly HLA-associated, it appeared.

Primers for the PCR totalled 60 Vbeta and 13 Jbeta. The data were produced by immunoSEQ multiplex PCR, yet TCRdb's version contains in-frame clones alone and is incomplete. The sample has approximately 100,000 clones; roughly four fifths are singletons. Concerning this clone: As yet, its antigen is unknown.

The clonotype comes from a man aged 45 to 65 in good health and CMV-seronegative. The sample comprised PBMCs. The chain links TRBV5-1 to TRBJ2-3; 7 bases are a match to TRBD2. The CDR3 region has the DNA TGCGCCAGCAGCTTGGACGGCGGGGGGCAGTATTTT. Translated, it gives CASSLDGGGQYF.